This TCR beta chain comes out of a study of blood T cell repertoires in COVID-19. Study-wide background: From T cells, B-cell-depleted T cells, or PBMCs came the material, which was cDNA or gDNA.

The method was immunoSEQ multiplex PCR; TCRdb's version includes in-frame clones alone and lacks a portion of them. The table lists about 400,000 clones, roughly 86% of them singletons. Cohort assignment relied on participant-reported clinical history. The junction had 5 bases not matched to a gene; V was cut back by 2 bases and J by 0 bases. CDR3 length: 16 residues. Germline CDR1 is GTSNPN and CDR2 is SVGIG (reference sequence). The sequence came from a woman between 35 and 50 years old with acute COVID-19. Material for sequencing was PBMCs or T cells enriched from blood (not recorded which). The chain has TRBV30 and TRBJ1-1; 11 bases align to TRBD1. The CDR3 coding sequence is TGTGCCTGGAGTTGGGACAGGGGGGAGTTGAACACTGAAGCTTTCTTT. Its translation: CAWSWDRGELNTEAFF.